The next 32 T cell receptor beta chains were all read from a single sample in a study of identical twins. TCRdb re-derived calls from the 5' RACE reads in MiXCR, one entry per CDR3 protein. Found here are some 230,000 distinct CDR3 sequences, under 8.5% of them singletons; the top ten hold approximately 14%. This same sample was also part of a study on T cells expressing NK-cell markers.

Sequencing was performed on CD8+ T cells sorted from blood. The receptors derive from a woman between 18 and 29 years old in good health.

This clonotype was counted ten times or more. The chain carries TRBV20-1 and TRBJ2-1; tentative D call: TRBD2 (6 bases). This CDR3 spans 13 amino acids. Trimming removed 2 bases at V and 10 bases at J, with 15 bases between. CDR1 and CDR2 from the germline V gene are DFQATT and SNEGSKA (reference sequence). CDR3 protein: CSARTGTSGEQFF. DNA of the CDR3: TGCAGTGCTAGAACCGGGACTTCAGGGGAGCAGTTCTTC.

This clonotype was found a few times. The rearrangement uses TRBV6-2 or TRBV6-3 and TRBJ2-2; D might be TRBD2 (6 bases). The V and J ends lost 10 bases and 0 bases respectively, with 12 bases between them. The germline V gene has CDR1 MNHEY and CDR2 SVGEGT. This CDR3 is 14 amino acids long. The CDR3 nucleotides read TGTGCCACCCACGGGACTTCGAACACCGGGGAGCTGTTTTTT. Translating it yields CATHGTSNTGELFF.

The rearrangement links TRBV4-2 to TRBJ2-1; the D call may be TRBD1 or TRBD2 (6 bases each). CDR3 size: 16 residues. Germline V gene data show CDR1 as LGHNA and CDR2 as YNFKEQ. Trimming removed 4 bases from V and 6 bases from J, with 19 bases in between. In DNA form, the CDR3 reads TGTGCCAGCAGCCCGGGGGCGGGGATCGTCTCCAATGAGCAGTTCTTC. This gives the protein CASSPGAGIVSNEQFF.

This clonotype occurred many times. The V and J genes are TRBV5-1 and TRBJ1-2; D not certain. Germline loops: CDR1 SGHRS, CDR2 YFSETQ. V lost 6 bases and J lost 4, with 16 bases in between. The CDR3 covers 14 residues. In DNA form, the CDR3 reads TGCGCCAGCAATGTAGGGAGCCTAGTCTATGGCTACACCTTC. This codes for CASNVGSLVYGYTF. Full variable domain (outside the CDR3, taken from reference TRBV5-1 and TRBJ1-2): KAGVTQTPRYLIKTRGQQVTLSCSPISGHRSVSWYQQTPGQGLQFLFEYFSETQRNKGNFPGRFSGRQFSNSRSEMNVSTLELGDSALYLCASNVGSLVYGYTFGSGTRLTVV.

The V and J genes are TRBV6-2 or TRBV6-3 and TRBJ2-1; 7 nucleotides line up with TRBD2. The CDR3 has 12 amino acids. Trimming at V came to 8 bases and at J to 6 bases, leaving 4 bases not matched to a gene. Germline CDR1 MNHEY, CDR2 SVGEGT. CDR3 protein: CASATSPNEQFF. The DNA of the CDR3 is TGTGCCAGCGCGACTAGCCCCAATGAGCAGTTCTTC.

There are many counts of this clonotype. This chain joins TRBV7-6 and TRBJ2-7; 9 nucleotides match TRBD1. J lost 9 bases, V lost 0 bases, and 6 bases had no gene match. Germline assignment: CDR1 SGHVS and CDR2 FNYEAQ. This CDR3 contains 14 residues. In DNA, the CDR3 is TGTGCCAGCAGCTTAGCTTGGACAGGGGAAGTGCAGTACTTC. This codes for CASSLAWTGEVQYF.

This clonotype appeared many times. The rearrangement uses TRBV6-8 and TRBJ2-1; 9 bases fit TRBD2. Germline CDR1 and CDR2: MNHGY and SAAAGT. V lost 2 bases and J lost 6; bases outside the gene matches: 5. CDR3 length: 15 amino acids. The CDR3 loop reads CASSYGLAGFNEQFF. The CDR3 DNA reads TGTGCCAGCAGTTACGGGCTAGCGGGGTTCAATGAGCAGTTCTTC.

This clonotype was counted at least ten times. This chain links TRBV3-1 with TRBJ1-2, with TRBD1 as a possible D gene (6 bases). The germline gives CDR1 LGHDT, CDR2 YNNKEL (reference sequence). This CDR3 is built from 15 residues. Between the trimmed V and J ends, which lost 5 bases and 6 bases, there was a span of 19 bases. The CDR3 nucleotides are TGTGCCAGCAGCGTCCTGCAGGGGAATAAGAATGGCTACACCTTC. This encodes CASSVLQGNKNGYTF.

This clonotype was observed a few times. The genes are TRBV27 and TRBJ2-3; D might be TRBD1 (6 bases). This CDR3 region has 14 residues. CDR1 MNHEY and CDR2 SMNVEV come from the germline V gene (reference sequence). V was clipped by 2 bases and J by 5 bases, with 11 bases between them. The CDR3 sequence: CASSLITGLDTQYF. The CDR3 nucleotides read TGTGCCAGCAGTTTAATAACAGGGTTAGATACGCAGTATTTT.

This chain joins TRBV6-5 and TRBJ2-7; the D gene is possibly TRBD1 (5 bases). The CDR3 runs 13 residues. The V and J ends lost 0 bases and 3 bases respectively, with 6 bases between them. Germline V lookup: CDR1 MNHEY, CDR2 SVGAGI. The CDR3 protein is CASSYSTDYEQYF. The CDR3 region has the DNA TGTGCCAGCAGTTACTCGACAGACTACGAGCAGTACTTC.

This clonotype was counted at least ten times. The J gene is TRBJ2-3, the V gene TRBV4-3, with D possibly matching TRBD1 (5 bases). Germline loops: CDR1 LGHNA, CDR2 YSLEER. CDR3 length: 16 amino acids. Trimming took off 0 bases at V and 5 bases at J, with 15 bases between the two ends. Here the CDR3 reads CASSQDRGPPVDTQYF. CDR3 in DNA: TGCGCCAGCAGCCAAGATAGGGGCCCGCCGGTAGATACGCAGTATTTT.

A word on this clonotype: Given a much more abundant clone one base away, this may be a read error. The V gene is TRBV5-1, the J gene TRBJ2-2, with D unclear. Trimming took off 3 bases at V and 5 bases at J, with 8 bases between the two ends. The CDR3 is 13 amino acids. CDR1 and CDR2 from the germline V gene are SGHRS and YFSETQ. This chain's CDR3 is CASSCGETGELFF. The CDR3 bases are TGCGCCAGCAGCTGCGGCGAAACCGGGGAGCTGTTTTTT.

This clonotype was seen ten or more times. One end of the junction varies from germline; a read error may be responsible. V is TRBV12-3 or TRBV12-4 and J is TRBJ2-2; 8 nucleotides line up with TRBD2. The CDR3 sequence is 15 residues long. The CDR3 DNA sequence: TGTGCCAGCAGCTTAGCGGGGTCGAACACCGGGGAGCTGTTTTTT. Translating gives CASSLAGSNTGELFF.

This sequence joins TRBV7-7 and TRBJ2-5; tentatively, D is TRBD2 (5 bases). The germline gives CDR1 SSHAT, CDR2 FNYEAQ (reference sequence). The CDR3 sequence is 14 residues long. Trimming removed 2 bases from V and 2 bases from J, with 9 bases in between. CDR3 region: CASSLIALQETQYF. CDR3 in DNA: TGTGCCAGCAGCTTAATAGCGCTGCAAGAGACCCAGTACTTC. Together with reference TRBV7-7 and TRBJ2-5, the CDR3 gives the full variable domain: GAGVSQSPRYKVTKRGQDVTLRCDPISSHATLYWYQQALGQGPEFLTYFNYEAQPDKSGLPSDRFSAERPEGSISTLTIQRTEQRDSAMYRCASSLIALQETQYFGPGTRLLVL.

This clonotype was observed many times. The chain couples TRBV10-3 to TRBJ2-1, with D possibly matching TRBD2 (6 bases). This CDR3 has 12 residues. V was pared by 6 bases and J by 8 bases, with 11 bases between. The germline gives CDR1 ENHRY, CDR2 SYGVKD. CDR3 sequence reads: CAISKPGDEQFF. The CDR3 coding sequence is TGTGCCATCAGCAAGCCGGGGGATGAGCAGTTCTTC.

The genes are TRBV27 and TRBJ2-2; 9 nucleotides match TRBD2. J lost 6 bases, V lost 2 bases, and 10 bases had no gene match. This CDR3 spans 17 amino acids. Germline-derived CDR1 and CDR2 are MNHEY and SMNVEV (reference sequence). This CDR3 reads CASSLRGRAGIAGELFF. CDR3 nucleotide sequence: TGTGCCAGCAGTTTACGCGGGAGGGCCGGGATCGCCGGGGAGCTGTTTTTT.

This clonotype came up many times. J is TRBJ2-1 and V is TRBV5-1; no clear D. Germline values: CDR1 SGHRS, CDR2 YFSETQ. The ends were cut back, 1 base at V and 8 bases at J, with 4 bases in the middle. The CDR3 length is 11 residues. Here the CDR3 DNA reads TGCGCCAGCAGCTTGATTGATGAGCAGTTCTTC. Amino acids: CASSLIDEQFF.

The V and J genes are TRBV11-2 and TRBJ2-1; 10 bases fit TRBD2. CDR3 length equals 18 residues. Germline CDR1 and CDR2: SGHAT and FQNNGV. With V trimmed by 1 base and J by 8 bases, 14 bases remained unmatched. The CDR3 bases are TGTGCCAGCAGCTTAGTTCCCCCAGCGGGAGGGCCAAAGGATGAGCAGTTCTTC. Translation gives CASSLVPPAGGPKDEQFF.

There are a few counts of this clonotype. CDR3 in DNA: TGTGCCAGCAGCTCACCCCGGGGGGACCCTCGGACCGGGGAGCTGTTTTTT. This gives the protein CASSSPRGDPRTGELFF. This rearrangement joins TRBV7-9 to TRBJ2-2, with 7 bases fitting TRBD2. Germline V gene data show CDR1 as SEHNR and CDR2 as FQNEAQ (reference sequence). Germline trimming cut 4 bases from V and 5 bases from J; bases unmatched to any gene: 13. CDR3 size: 17 residues.

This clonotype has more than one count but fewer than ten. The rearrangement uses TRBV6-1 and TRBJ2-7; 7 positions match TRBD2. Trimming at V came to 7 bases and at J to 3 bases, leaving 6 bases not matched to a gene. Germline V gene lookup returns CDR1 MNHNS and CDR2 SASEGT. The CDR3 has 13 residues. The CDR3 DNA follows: TGTGCCAGCACCAGAGCGGGAATCTACGAGCAGTACTTC. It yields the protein CASTRAGIYEQYF.

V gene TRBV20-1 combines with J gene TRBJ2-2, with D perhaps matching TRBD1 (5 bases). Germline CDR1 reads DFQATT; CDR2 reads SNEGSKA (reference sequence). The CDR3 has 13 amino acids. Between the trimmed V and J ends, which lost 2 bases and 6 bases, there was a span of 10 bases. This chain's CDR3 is CSARQGGAGELFF. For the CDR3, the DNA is TGCAGTGCTAGACAGGGTGGTGCCGGGGAGCTGTTTTTT.

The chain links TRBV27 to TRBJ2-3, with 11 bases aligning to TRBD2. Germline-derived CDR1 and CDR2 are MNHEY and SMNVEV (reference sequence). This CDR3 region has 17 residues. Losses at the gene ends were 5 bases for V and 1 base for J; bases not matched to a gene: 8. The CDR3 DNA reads TGTGCCAGCAGTCCTCTAGCGGGAGGCCCTGGCACAGATACGCAGTATTTT. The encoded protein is CASSPLAGGPGTDTQYF.

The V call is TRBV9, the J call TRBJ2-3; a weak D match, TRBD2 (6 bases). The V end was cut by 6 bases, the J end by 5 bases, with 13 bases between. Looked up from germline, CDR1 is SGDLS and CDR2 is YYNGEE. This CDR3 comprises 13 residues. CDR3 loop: CASTGLEKDTQYF. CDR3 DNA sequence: TGTGCCAGCACGGGACTCGAGAAAGATACGCAGTATTTT.

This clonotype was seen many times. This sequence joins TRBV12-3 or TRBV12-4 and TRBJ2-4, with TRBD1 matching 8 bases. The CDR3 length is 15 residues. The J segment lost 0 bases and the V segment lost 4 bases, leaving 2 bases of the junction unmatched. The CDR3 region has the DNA TGTGCCAGCAGTTCGGGGACAGGAGCCAAAAACATTCAGTACTTC. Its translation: CASSSGTGAKNIQYF.

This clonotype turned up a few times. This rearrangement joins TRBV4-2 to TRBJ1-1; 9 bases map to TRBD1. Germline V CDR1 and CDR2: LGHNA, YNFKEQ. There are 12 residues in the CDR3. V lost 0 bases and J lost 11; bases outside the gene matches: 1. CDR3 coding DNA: TGTGCCAGCAGCCAAGATGGACAGGGGGCTTTCTTT. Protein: CASSQDGQGAFF.

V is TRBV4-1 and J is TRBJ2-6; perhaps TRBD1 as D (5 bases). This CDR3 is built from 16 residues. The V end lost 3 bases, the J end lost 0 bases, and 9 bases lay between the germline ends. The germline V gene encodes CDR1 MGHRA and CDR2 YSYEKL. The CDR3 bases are TGCGCCAGCAGCCATCCCAGGGACTCTGGGGCCAACGTCCTGACTTTC. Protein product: CASSHPRDSGANVLTF.

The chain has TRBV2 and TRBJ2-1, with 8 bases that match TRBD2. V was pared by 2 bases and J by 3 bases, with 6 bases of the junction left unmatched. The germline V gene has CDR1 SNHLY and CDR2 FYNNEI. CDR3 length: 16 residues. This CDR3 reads CASSELAGGFYNEQFF. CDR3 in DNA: TGTGCCAGCAGTGAATTGGCGGGGGGATTCTACAATGAGCAGTTCTTC.

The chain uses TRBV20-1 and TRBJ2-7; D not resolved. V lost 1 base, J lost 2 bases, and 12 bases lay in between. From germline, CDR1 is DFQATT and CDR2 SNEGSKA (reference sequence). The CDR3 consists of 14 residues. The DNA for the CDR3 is TGCAGTGCTAGAGGGCGGACGGCTACCTACGAGCAGTACTTC. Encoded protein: CSARGRTATYEQYF.

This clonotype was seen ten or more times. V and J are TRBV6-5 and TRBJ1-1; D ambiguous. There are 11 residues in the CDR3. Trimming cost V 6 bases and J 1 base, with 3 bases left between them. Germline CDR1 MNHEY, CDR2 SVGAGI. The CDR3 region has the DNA TGTGCCAGCAGCGAGAACACTGAAGCTTTCTTT. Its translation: CASSENTEAFF.

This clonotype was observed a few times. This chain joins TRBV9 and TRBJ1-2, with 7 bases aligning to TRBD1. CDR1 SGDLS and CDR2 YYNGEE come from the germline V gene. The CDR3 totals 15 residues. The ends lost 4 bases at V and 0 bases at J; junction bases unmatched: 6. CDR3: CASSSWTGSNYGYTF. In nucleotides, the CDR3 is TGTGCCAGCAGCTCCTGGACAGGATCTAACTATGGCTACACCTTC. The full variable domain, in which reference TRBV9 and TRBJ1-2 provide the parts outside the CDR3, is DSGVTQTPKHLITATGQRVTLRCSPRSGDLSVYWYQQSLDQGLQFLIQYYNGEERAKGNILERFSAQQFPDLHSELNLSSLELGDSALYFCASSSWTGSNYGYTFGSGTRLTVV.

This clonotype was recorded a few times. CDR3 residues: CASSGGKGNQPQHF. DNA for the CDR3: TGTGCCAGCAGCGGGGGGAAGGGCAATCAGCCCCAGCATTTT. The V gene is TRBV7-9, the J gene TRBJ1-5; D possibly corresponds to TRBD1 (5 bases). The CDR3 spans 14 residues. Germline lookup yields CDR1 SEHNR and CDR2 FQNEAQ (reference sequence). V lost 5 bases, J lost 2 bases, and 10 bases lay in between.

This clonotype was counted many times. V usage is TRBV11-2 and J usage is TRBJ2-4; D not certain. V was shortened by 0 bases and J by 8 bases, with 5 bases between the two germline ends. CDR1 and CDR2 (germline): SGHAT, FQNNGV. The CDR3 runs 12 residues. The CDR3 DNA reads TGTGCCAGCAGCTTAGACTTCCACATTCAGTACTTC. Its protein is CASSLDFHIQYF.